This passage covers 21 T cell receptor beta chains from one sample sequenced in a study of cytomegalovirus exposure and HLA in healthy donors. Using immunoSEQ multiplex PCR, the repertoire was profiled, and TCRdb retains in-frame clones only, with some absent. This sample yields under 250,000 clones, of which approximately 87% are seen a single time; 2.5% to 3% belongs to the top ten. Material for sequencing was PBMCs. These receptors came from a man between 18 and 35 years old in good health and CMV-seronegative.

The V gene is TRBV29-1, the J gene TRBJ1-1; 7 nucleotides align to TRBD1. CDR1 SQVTM and CDR2 ANQGSEA come from the germline V gene. CDR3 length: 13 amino acids. Trimming cost V 4 bases and J 5 bases; bases outside gene matches: 7. CDR3 residues: CSVGGGARTEAFF. The CDR3 coding sequence is TGCAGCGTTGGAGGGGGCGCTAGGACTGAAGCTTTCTTT.

The chain recombines TRBV5-1 with TRBJ2-7; 9 nucleotides agree with TRBD1. Per the germline V gene, CDR1 is SGHRS and CDR2 is YFSETQ. The CDR3 runs to 20 residues. Unmatched junction bases numbered 22, after V lost 3 bases and J lost 3 bases. CDR3 sequence: CASSYQLRDREGEPYYEQYF. Written as DNA, the CDR3 is TGCGCCAGCAGCTACCAACTCCGGGACAGGGAGGGAGAGCCCTACTACGAGCAGTACTTC.

The gene calls are TRBV5-1 and TRBJ1-3, with D possibly TRBD1 on 6 matching bases. The CDR3 runs to 16 residues. Germline CDR1 SGHRS, CDR2 YFSETQ. With 4 bases removed from V and 3 bases from J, the gap between germline ends came to 17 bases. The CDR3 DNA is TGCGCCAGCAGCCCGGACAGAGCCTTCTTTGGAAACACCATATATTTT. Translation: CASSPDRAFFGNTIYF.

The J gene is TRBJ2-7, the V gene TRBV9, with unresolved D. Trimming pared 0 bases from V and 5 bases from J, leaving 6 bases between. This CDR3 comprises 12 residues. Germline CDR1 and CDR2: SGDLS and YYNGEE. The CDR3 DNA is TGTGCCAGCAGCGTAGGCGAGAACGAGCAGTACTTC. Amino acid sequence: CASSVGENEQYF.

For the CDR3, the DNA is TGTGCCAGCAGGGACAGGCCCAACACTGAAGCTTTCTTT. Amino acid sequence: CASRDRPNTEAFF. This chain connects TRBV7-2 to TRBJ1-1; 7 positions agree with TRBD1. Germline CDR1 is SGHTA and CDR2 is FQGNSA. This CDR3 has 13 amino acids. V gave up 6 bases and J gave up 2 bases; unmatched junction bases: 3.

This clone was counted once. The rearrangement joins TRBV4-1 to TRBJ1-4; 7 bases are a match to TRBD1. V shed 4 bases, J shed 8 bases, and the junction held 10 bases outside the gene matches. CDR3 size: 15 residues. Germline V lookup: CDR1 MGHRA, CDR2 YSYEKL. The CDR3 DNA reads as TGCGCCAGCAGCCCAGGGGTGGCAGGGGGGGAAAAACTGTTTTTT. Protein sequence: CASSPGVAGGEKLFF.

The chain couples TRBV19 to TRBJ1-2; no reliable D call. The V end was cut by 1 base, the J end by 8 bases, with 20 bases between. The germline V gene encodes CDR1 LNHDA and CDR2 SQIVND (reference sequence). The CDR3 covers 16 residues. CDR3 nucleotides: TGTGCCAGTAGTATAGTCCCGGGAAACGGTCCTGGCGGCTACACCTTC. Protein sequence: CASSIVPGNGPGGYTF.

The chain carries TRBV18 and TRBJ1-4, with D possibly TRBD1 on 6 matching bases. The germline gives CDR1 KGHSH, CDR2 LQKENI. This CDR3 comprises 16 residues. With 3 bases removed from V and 2 bases from J, the gap between germline ends came to 13 bases. The CDR3 spells CASSPSTGGTNEKLFF. The CDR3 coding sequence is TGTGCCAGCTCACCCTCCACGGGGGGCACTAATGAAAAACTGTTTTTT.

This chain uses TRBV10-3 with TRBJ2-5; TRBD2 aligns across 10 bases. CDR1 ENHRY and CDR2 SYGVKD come from the germline V gene. V lost 7 bases and J lost 1; bases outside the gene matches: 6. This CDR3 is built from 15 residues. DNA of the CDR3: TGTGCCATCACTAGTAGCGGGGGGTCCCAAGAGACCCAGTACTTC. Translation: CAITSSGGSQETQYF.

The V and J genes are TRBV9 and TRBJ1-2, with D unclear. The CDR3 has 13 amino acids. Germline V lookup: CDR1 SGDLS, CDR2 YYNGEE. Trimming pared 0 bases from V and 8 bases from J, leaving 11 bases between. The CDR3 is CASSVGVGSGYTF. CDR3 in DNA: TGTGCCAGCAGCGTAGGGGTAGGGAGCGGCTACACCTTC.

This sequence joins TRBV11-2 and TRBJ1-1; TRBD1 matches at 7 bases. V was pared by 3 bases and J by 2 bases, with 3 bases of the junction left unmatched. CDR3 length equals 14 residues. Germline V CDR1 and CDR2: SGHAT, FQNNGV. The CDR3 loop is CASSLTGLNTEAFF. The CDR3 nucleotides are TGTGCCAGCAGCTTGACAGGGCTCAACACTGAAGCTTTCTTT.

V gene TRBV5-4 combines with J gene TRBJ2-7; 9 bases agree with TRBD2. Unmatched junction bases numbered 11, after V lost 0 bases and J lost 7 bases. This CDR3 spans 16 amino acids. Per the germline V gene, CDR1 is SGHNT and CDR2 is YYREEE (reference sequence). CDR3 sequence (DNA): TGTGCCAGCAGCTTGGCCGGGTTTAGCGGGAGTGGGGAGCAGTACTTC. Its translation: CASSLAGFSGSGEQYF. Looking up the rest from reference TRBV5-4 and TRBJ2-7 gives the full variable domain: ETGVTQSPTHLIKTRGQQVTLRCSSQSGHNTVSWYQQALGQGPQFIFQYYREEENGRGNFPPRFSGLQFPNYSSELNVNALELDDSALYLCASSLAGFSGSGEQYFGPGTRLTVT.

This sequence joins TRBV10-3 and TRBJ2-7, with D maybe TRBD2 (6 bases). V lost 10 bases, J lost 7 bases, and 20 bases lay in between. Germline loops: CDR1 ENHRY, CDR2 SYGVKD. The CDR3 length is 13 residues. CDR3 region: CATSDPLKEEQYF. The DNA of the CDR3 is TGTGCCACTAGCGACCCGTTAAAGGAGGAGCAGTACTTC.

The chain's CDR3 is CASSLGTSGRGEQFF. The CDR3 DNA sequence: TGTGCCAGCAGTTTAGGGACTAGCGGGAGAGGCGAGCAGTTCTTC. The chain combines TRBV27 with TRBJ2-1; TRBD2 matches 14 bases. J was trimmed by 10 bases and V by 2 bases; bases with no gene match: 4. The CDR3 extends over 15 amino acids. Germline loops: CDR1 MNHEY, CDR2 SMNVEV (reference sequence).

This sequence joins TRBV28 and TRBJ2-2; 7 bases line up with TRBD2. The junction had 2 bases not matched to a gene; V was cut back by 8 bases and J by 2 bases. The CDR3 extends over 13 amino acids. Germline V CDR1 and CDR2: MDHEN, SYDVKM. CDR3 sequence: CASRGRNTGELFF. The CDR3 DNA follows: TGTGCCAGCCGCGGGAGAAACACCGGGGAGCTGTTTTTT.

This rearrangement joins TRBV5-4 to TRBJ2-5, with 8 bases that match TRBD2. Germline V CDR1 and CDR2: SGHNT, YYREEE (reference sequence). The CDR3 extends over 15 amino acids. V dropped 4 bases and J dropped 1; count of bases not matched to a gene: 6. In nucleotides, the CDR3 is TGTGCCAGCAGCCCCGCGGGGGGCGGCCAAGAGACCCAGTACTTC. As protein: CASSPAGGGQETQYF.

This clone was counted only a few times. V gene TRBV9 combines with J gene TRBJ2-2; 10 nucleotides line up with TRBD2. The CDR3 totals 16 residues. Losses at the gene ends were 0 bases for V and 7 bases for J; bases not matched to a gene: 6. The germline V gene encodes CDR1 SGDLS and CDR2 YYNGEE. CDR3 DNA: TGTGCCAGCAGCGTAGCCAGCGGGAGGGCGATCGGGGAGCTGTTTTTT. Protein sequence: CASSVASGRAIGELFF.

V is TRBV5-5 and J is TRBJ1-2; no reliable D call. With 0 bases removed from V and 7 bases from J, the gap between germline ends came to 16 bases. Germline V gene sequence: CDR1 SGHKS, CDR2 YYEKEE (reference sequence). This CDR3 region has 15 residues. The CDR3 is CASSLAGRAIFGYTF. As DNA, the CDR3 is TGTGCCAGCAGCTTGGCGGGGAGGGCAATCTTTGGCTACACCTTC.

This clone was observed once. V is TRBV4-1 and J is TRBJ2-2; D is unresolved. CDR3 length: 15 residues. V was cut by 4 bases and J by 2 bases, with 11 bases left in between. Germline CDR1 MGHRA, CDR2 YSYEKL. The CDR3 DNA reads as TGCGCCAGCAGCCTTACCCGAGTTAACACCGGGGAGCTGTTTTTT. It codes for CASSLTRVNTGELFF.

This chain links TRBV10-3 with TRBJ1-1, with D maybe TRBD1 (5 bases). Germline V gene sequence: CDR1 ENHRY, CDR2 SYGVKD. V dropped 0 bases and J dropped 7 bases, with 15 bases sitting between them. This CDR3 is 15 amino acids long. DNA for the CDR3: TGTGCCATCAGTGAGTCCCAGGGTTTGACCCTTGAAGCTTTCTTT. As protein: CAISESQGLTLEAFF.

The gene calls are TRBV30 and TRBJ1-6; TRBD1 matches at 9 bases. CDR1 and CDR2 (germline): GTSNPN, SVGIG (reference sequence). V lost 4 bases and J lost 2; bases outside the gene matches: 12. The CDR3 is 18 residues long. CDR3 loop: CAWKGAEQGATYNSPLHF. For the CDR3, the DNA is TGTGCCTGGAAGGGTGCGGAACAGGGGGCCACCTATAATTCACCCCTCCACTTT.